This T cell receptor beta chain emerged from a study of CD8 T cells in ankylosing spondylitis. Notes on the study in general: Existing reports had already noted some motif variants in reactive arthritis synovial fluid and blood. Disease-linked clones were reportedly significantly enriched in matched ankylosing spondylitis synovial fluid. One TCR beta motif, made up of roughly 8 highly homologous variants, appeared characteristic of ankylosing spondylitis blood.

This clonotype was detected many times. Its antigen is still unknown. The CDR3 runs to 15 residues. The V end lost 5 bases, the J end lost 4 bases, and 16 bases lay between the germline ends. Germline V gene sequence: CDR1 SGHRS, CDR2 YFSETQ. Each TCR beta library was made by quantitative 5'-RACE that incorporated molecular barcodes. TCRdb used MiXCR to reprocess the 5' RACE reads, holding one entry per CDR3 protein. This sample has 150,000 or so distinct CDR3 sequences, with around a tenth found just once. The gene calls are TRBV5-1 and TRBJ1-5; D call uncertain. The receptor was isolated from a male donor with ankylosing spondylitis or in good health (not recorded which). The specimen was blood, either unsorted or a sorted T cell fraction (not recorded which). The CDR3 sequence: CASSSSGGVNQPQHF. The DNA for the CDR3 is TGCGCCAGCAGTTCGAGTGGCGGGGTGAATCAGCCCCAGCATTTT. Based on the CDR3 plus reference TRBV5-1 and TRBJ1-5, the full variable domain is KAGVTQTPRYLIKTRGQQVTLSCSPISGHRSVSWYQQTPGQGLQFLFEYFSETQRNKGNFPGRFSGRQFSNSRSEMNVSTLELGDSALYLCASSSSGGVNQPQHFGDGTRLSIL.